Below are 8 T cell receptor beta chains sequenced from a single sample in a study of T cell responses to AZD1222 COVID-19 vaccine. Some clones are missing from TCRdb's copy, which holds only in-frame ones; the method was immunoSEQ multiplex PCR. This table holds fewer than 180,000 clones, 75% to 95% found once. Sequenced here: peripheral blood, sampled 28 days after the second AZD1222 dose. These receptors were obtained from an adult who received the AZD1222 COVID-19 vaccine.

The chain is built from TRBV5-1 and TRBJ1-6; a weak D match, TRBD1 (6 bases). Trimming shortened V by 0 bases and J by 9 bases, and 22 bases separated the two germline ends. The CDR3 has 18 amino acids. Germline lookup yields CDR1 SGHRS and CDR2 YFSETQ. The CDR3 coding sequence is TGCGCCAGCAGCTTGGACCCTTTGGGGGGCAAGGGGAGTTCACCCCTCCACTTT. It encodes CASSLDPLGGKGSSPLHF.

The rearrangement uses TRBV28 and TRBJ1-1; D uncertain. The V end lost 7 bases, the J end lost 3 bases, and 6 bases lay between the germline ends. Germline CDR1 is MDHEN and CDR2 is SYDVKM. CDR3 length equals 11 residues. The CDR3 spells CASKAYTEAFF. In DNA form, the CDR3 reads TGTGCCAGCAAGGCGTACACTGAAGCTTTCTTT.

The chain uses TRBV7-9 and TRBJ1-1; no clear D gene. V gave up 1 base and J gave up 8 bases, with 8 bases separating them. The germline gives CDR1 SEHNR, CDR2 FQNEAQ (reference sequence). The CDR3 has 12 residues. The CDR3 coding sequence is TGTGCCAGCAGCTTAGATGCCCCCGAAGCTTTCTTT. It translates to CASSLDAPEAFF.

The chain is built from TRBV4-1 and TRBJ1-5; unclear D gene. CDR1 is MGHRA, CDR2 YSYEKL, per germline. V gave up 0 bases and J gave up 0 bases, with 12 bases separating them. The CDR3 extends over 17 amino acids. The CDR3 bases are TGCGCCAGCAGCCAAGAATTGACGGCCTATAGCAATCAGCCCCAGCATTTT. Translating it yields CASSQELTAYSNQPQHF.

The rearrangement uses TRBV21-1 and TRBJ1-2. TRBV21-1 is recorded as a pseudogene. CDR3 length: 13 amino acids. The CDR3 is CASSTRGIYGYTF. CDR3 coding DNA: TGTGCCAGCAGCACTCGGGGAATCTATGGCTACACCTTC.

The V call is TRBV29-1, the J call TRBJ2-1; 9 bases align to TRBD2. The CDR3 has 13 amino acids. V lost 7 bases to trimming and J lost 2 bases; unmatched junction nucleotides: 3. Per the germline V gene, CDR1 is SQVTM and CDR2 is ANQGSEA. The CDR3 DNA reads as TGCAGCGATAGCGGGAGAGCCTACAATGAGCAGTTCTTC. This codes for CSDSGRAYNEQFF.

The chain is built from TRBV7-6 and TRBJ2-1; 7 positions agree with TRBD2. Germline loops: CDR1 SGHVS, CDR2 FNYEAQ. J lost 6 bases, V lost 5 bases, and 10 bases had no gene match. The CDR3 has 15 amino acids. CDR3 coding DNA: TGTGCCAGCAGCCCTCTGACTAGCACGAGCAATGAGCAGTTCTTC. As protein: CASSPLTSTSNEQFF.

J is TRBJ2-3 and V is TRBV19; 9 bases line up with TRBD2. The CDR3 runs to 17 residues. V dropped 6 bases and J dropped 1; count of bases not matched to a gene: 11. CDR1 and CDR2 from the germline V gene are LNHDA and SQIVND (reference sequence). CDR3 protein: CASSPPSGKWGTDTQYF. The CDR3 DNA sequence: TGTGCCAGTAGCCCACCTAGCGGGAAGTGGGGCACAGATACGCAGTATTTT. Complete variable domain (other parts from reference TRBV19 and TRBJ2-3): DGGITQSPKYLFRKEGQNVTLSCEQNLNHDAMYWYRQDPGQGLRLIYYSQIVNDFQKGDIAEGYSVSREKKESFPLTVTSAQKNPTAFYLCASSPPSGKWGTDTQYFGPGTRLTVL.